The 5 T cell receptor beta chains given below trace back to one sample, sequenced in a study of breast tumors, draining lymph nodes, adjacent tissues. TCRdb re-analysed the multiplex PCR reads in MiXCR, keeping a single row per CDR3 protein. The repertoire holds roughly 70,000 distinct CDR3 sequences, with 40% to 55% as singletons. Sequenced material: breast tumor tissue. These receptors were obtained from a female donor with breast cancer. Some clones in this sample may be carry-over from other donors' samples.

This clonotype was seen ten or more times. The chain links TRBV7-3 to TRBJ2-1, with TRBD2 as a possible D gene (6 bases). Germline V CDR1 and CDR2: SGHTA, FQGTGA. The CDR3 runs to 14 residues. V gave up 4 bases and J gave up 7 bases, with 14 bases separating them. CDR3 nucleotides: TGTGCCAGCAGCTCTACTCTAGCGAGAAATGAGCAGTTCTTC. The encoded protein is CASSSTLARNEQFF.

The rearrangement uses TRBV15 and TRBJ2-3; 11 bases fit TRBD2. The germline V gene has CDR1 LNHNV and CDR2 YYDKDF (reference sequence). This CDR3 region has 14 residues. The junction had 5 bases not matched to a gene; V was cut back by 3 bases and J by 9 bases. In DNA, the CDR3 is TGTGCCACCAGCAGTAGCGGGGGGGACCCCACGCAGTATTTT. It yields the protein CATSSSGGDPTQYF. Combining the CDR3 with reference TRBV15 and TRBJ2-3 gives the whole variable domain DAMVIQNPRYQVTQFGKPVTLSCSQTLNHNVMYWYQQKSSQAPKLLFHYYDKDFNNEADTPDNFQSRRPNTSFCFLDIRSPGLGDTAMYLCATSSSGGDPTQYFGPGTRLTVL.

This clonotype was seen a handful of times. This could be a read error, since a much larger clone is one nucleotide away. V and J are TRBV7-6 and TRBJ2-5; 12 bases are a match to TRBD2. The CDR3 contains 15 residues. Germline CDR1 reads SGHVS; CDR2 reads FNYEAQ. The CDR3 bases are TGTGCCAGCAGCCCCGGGACTAGCGGGTCGCGGACCCAGCACTTC. This encodes CASSPGTSGSRTQHF. The full variable domain, in which reference TRBV7-6 and TRBJ2-5 provide the parts outside the CDR3, is GAGVSQSPRYKVTKRGQDVALRCDPISGHVSLYWYRQALGQGPEFLTYFNYEAQQDKSGLPNDRFSAERPEGSISTLTIQRTEQRDSAMYRCASSPGTSGSRTQHFGPGTRLLVL.

This clonotype was found many times. The chain uses TRBV2 and TRBJ2-7, with D tentatively TRBD1 or TRBD2 (5 bases each). V was cut by 4 bases and J by 6 bases, with 10 bases left in between. CDR3 length equals 12 residues. Germline CDR1 reads SNHLY; CDR2 reads FYNNEI. The CDR3 nucleotides are TGTGCCAGCAGTGTACGAGGGGTCGAGCAGTACTTC. It specifies CASSVRGVEQYF.

Ten or more counts support this clonotype. The V call is TRBV2, the J call TRBJ1-2; no clear D gene. Trimming stripped 5 bases from V and 1 base from J, with 8 bases between. CDR1 SNHLY and CDR2 FYNNEI come from the germline V gene. This CDR3 has 13 residues. The CDR3 DNA sequence: TGTGCCAGCAGTCGAGACAATAACTATGGCTACACCTTC. Amino acids: CASSRDNNYGYTF.